The rows below give T cell receptor beta chains drawn from one sample of a study of CD8 T cells in ankylosing spondylitis. MiXCR, run by TCRdb on the 5' RACE reads, gives a single entry per CDR3 protein. The sample shows some 30,000 distinct CDR3 sequences, roughly 7.9% of them seen only once. The sequenced sample was blood, either unsorted or a sorted T cell fraction (not recorded which). The receptors here all came from a male donor with ankylosing spondylitis or in good health (not recorded which). CDR3s include the opening cysteine and the closing phenylalanine or tryptophan. D genes are given only for firm matches. Expanded clones are given a class, and other clones once, few, many or no size at all.

abundance	v_gene	j_gene	d_gene	CDR3aa	CDR3nt
many	TRBV7-2	TRBJ2-1	.	CASSSLTFEQFF	TGTGCCAGCAGCTCGCTGACATTTGAGCAGTTCTTC
many	TRBV7-9	TRBJ2-3	.	CASSLDSSDTQYF	TGTGCCAGCAGCCTCGACAGTTCAGATACGCAGTATTTT
.	TRBV29-1	TRBJ1-4	TRBD1	CSVEVWDSQNEKLFF	TGCAGCGTTGAAGTGTGGGACAGTCAGAATGAAAAACTGTTTTTT
many	TRBV20-1	TRBJ1-5	.	CSARGGREELTQHF	TGCAGTGCTAGAGGGGGCAGGGAGGAATTAACCCAGCATTTT
many	TRBV2	TRBJ2-2	TRBD2	CASSRTQAGGSSGELFF	TGTGCCAGCAGTCGAACTCAAGCGGGAGGGTCTTCCGGGGAGCTGTTTTTT
.	TRBV6-5	TRBJ2-5	.	CASSYPARSGETQYF	TGTGCCAGCAGTTACCCGGCCAGGAGCGGGGAGACCCAGTACTTC
few	TRBV19	TRBJ2-3	.	CASSIVIGIDTDTQYF	TGTGCCAGTAGTATAGTCATCGGGATTGACACAGATACGCAGTATTTT
.	TRBV5-6	TRBJ2-3	.	CASSSLGGSTDTQYF	TGTGCCAGCAGCTCTCTTGGGGGATCGACAGATACGCAGTATTTT
many	TRBV12-3/TRBV12-4	TRBJ2-4	TRBD2	CASSKSGGRGNIQYF	TGTGCCAGCAGCAAGTCCGGCGGGAGGGGAAACATTCAGTACTTC
many	TRBV12-3/TRBV12-4	TRBJ1-4	TRBD1	CASSSPDRGNEKLFF	TGTGCCAGCAGTTCCCCGGACAGGGGCAATGAAAAACTGTTTTTT
few	TRBV5-1	TRBJ2-7	.	CASSSGLRDYEQYF	TGCGCCAGCAGCTCGGGACTCCGAGACTACGAGCAGTACTTC
many	TRBV7-8	TRBJ2-7	.	CASSFYSMGSYEQYF	TGTGCCAGCAGCTTCTATTCTATGGGTTCCTACGAGCAGTACTTC
.	TRBV10-3	TRBJ2-7	.	CAISEERGYEQYF	TGTGCCATCAGTGAGGAGAGGGGATACGAGCAGTACTTC
many	TRBV5-1	TRBJ2-1	.	CASSLEGSYNEQFF	TGCGCCAGCAGCCTGGAGGGCTCCTACAATGAGCAGTTCTTC
.	TRBV9	TRBJ2-1	.	CASSARSGQNYNEQFF	TGTGCCAGCAGCGCCCGAAGCGGGCAGAACTACAATGAGCAGTTCTTC
many	TRBV20-1	TRBJ2-7	.	CSARDGQGLGHEQYF	TGCAGTGCTAGAGACGGGCAGGGGCTCGGCCACGAGCAGTACTTC